This T cell receptor (beta chain) was sequenced in a study of control samples from healthy donors and cancer patients. The table came from immunoSEQ multiplex PCR; TCRdb's copy has only in-frame clones and leaves some out. Counted here are about 88,000 clones, roughly 93% occurring once; the ten biggest clones make up 6.5% to 9.5%. This clone was observed once. The CDR3 extends over 14 amino acids. Unmatched junction bases numbered 6, after V lost 5 bases and J lost 2 bases. Germline loops: CDR1 GTSNPN, CDR2 SVGIG (reference sequence). This clonotype was sampled from a man aged 18-30 years in good health. The sample consisted of blood. The chain uses TRBV30 and TRBJ2-3; 8 bases are a match to TRBD1. CDR3 sequence reads: CAWETGVPTDTQYF. In nucleotides, the CDR3 is TGTGCCTGGGAGACAGGGGTCCCCACAGATACGCAGTATTTT.